This is a list of T cell receptor beta chains from one sample in a study of identical twins. TCRdb redid the calling of the 5' RACE reads with MiXCR, one entry per CDR3 protein. This table holds about 920,000 distinct CDR3 sequences, more than 9% found once. This sample was also put to use in a study of yellow fever vaccine responses in identical twins.

The sample was PBMCs. Every receptor here comes from a woman aged 18-30 years in good health. Each CDR3 is given with its conserved first and last residue. A D gene is named only where the DNA matches it firmly.

j_call v_call d_call cdr3_aa
TRBJ2-5 TRBV6-1 . CASSQTFLGGETQNF
TRBJ2-5 TRBV12-3/TRBV12-4 TRBD2 CASRERTSGQETQYF
TRBJ1-1 TRBV20-1 TRBD1 CSARGDRGTNTEAFF
TRBJ2-1 TRBV2 . CASSEAETRVDEQFF
TRBJ2-2 TRBV6-1 . CASFRDRNTGELFF
TRBJ2-1 TRBV11-3 TRBD2 CASSPSLGTSGSDEQFF
TRBJ2-5 TRBV6-5 . CASSYSREQGGTQYF
TRBJ2-3 TRBV3-1 TRBD2 CASSLRGAGADTQYF
TRBJ1-1 TRBV6-1 TRBD1 CASTPTGSNTEAFF
TRBJ2-3 TRBV20-1 . CSARVDRFTDTQYF
TRBJ1-1 TRBV29-1 . CSVTGYRDTEAFF
TRBJ2-2 TRBV2 . CASSVTTTGELFF
TRBJ1-5 TRBV5-1 TRBD1 CASSLGQGQGDQPQHF
TRBJ1-1 TRBV28 . CASRYSAPPMNTEAFF
TRBJ2-3 TRBV5-5 . CASSSPPSDSGPTDTQYF
TRBJ2-7 TRBV12-3/TRBV12-4 . CASSPQIPEQYF
TRBJ2-5 TRBV7-3 . CASSLSGGREETQYF
TRBJ1-6 TRBV5-1 . CASSLDRSNSPLHF
TRBJ2-1 TRBV12-3/TRBV12-4 TRBD2 CASSPAGLAGVSEQFF
TRBJ2-5 TRBV6-1 TRBD2 CASSGVAGGGETQYF
TRBJ1-1 TRBV4-1 . CASSQDNFFGHANTEAFF
TRBJ1-3 TRBV12-3/TRBV12-4 . CASSLWGTSAGNTIYF
TRBJ2-2 TRBV13 . CASSPYAPTGITPGELFF
TRBJ1-1 TRBV7-2 . CASSLGGGVAFF
TRBJ2-3 TRBV5-1 TRBD2 CASSLERTSEAPYTQYF
TRBJ1-1 TRBV5-1 TRBD1 CASSNTGVETEAFF
TRBJ2-2 TRBV6-2/TRBV6-3 . CASSYVRLFTGELFF
TRBJ1-2 TRBV2 TRBD1 CASSEIGGQDYGYTF